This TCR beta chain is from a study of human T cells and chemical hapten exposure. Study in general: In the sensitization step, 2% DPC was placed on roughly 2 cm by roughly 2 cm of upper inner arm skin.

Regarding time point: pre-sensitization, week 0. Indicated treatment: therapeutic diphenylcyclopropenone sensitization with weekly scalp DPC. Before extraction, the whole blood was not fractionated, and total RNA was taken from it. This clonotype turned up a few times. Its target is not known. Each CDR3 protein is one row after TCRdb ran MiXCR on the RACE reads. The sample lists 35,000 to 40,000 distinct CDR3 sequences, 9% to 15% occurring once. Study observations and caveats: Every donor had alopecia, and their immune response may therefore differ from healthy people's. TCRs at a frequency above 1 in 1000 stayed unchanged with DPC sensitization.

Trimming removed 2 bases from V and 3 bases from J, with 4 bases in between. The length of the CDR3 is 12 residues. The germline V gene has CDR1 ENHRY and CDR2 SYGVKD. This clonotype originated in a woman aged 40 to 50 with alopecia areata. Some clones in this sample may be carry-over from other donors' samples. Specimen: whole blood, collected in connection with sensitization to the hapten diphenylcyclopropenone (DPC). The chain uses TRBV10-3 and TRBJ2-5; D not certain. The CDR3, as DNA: TGTGCCATCAGTGAGGGGGAAGAGACCCAGTACTTC. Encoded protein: CAISEGEETQYF.